This passage covers 27 T cell receptor beta chains from one sample sequenced in a study of blood T cell repertoires in COVID-19. Method: immunoSEQ multiplex PCR; TCRdb's copy keeps in-frame clones and lacks some. The repertoire consists of 270,000 or so clones, with 89% occurring once and the leading ten covering roughly 0.92%. The sample consisted of peripheral blood. The receptors were gathered from a woman aged 40 to 49 who had recovered from COVID-19.

The CDR3 sequence: CASSQGTSRSEQYF. DNA of the CDR3: TGTGCCAGCAGCCAAGGGACTAGCAGATCCGAGCAGTACTTC. The chain couples TRBV3-1 (or the pseudogene TRBV3-2) to TRBJ2-7; TRBD2 agrees at 8 bases. The CDR3 extends over 14 amino acids. Looked up from germline, CDR1 is LGHDT and CDR2 is YNNKEL (reference sequence). V shed 1 base and J 6 bases; nucleotides not matched to a gene: 5.

The genes are TRBV21-1 and TRBJ2-7; the table's TRBD1 call for D was not verified on the DNA. TRBV21-1 constitutes a pseudogene. CDR3 length equals 14 residues. CDR3 bases: TGTGCCAGTTTGCTGGGGCCCCGATTCTACGAGCAGTACTTC. As protein: CASLLGPRFYEQYF.

The chain uses TRBV15 and TRBJ2-5; 7 bases line up with TRBD1. CDR1 and CDR2 (germline): LNHNV, YYDKDF (reference sequence). The CDR3 is 14 amino acids. V was pared by 8 bases and J by 5 bases, with 11 bases of the junction left unmatched. The CDR3 sequence: CATSVSGRGETQYF. The CDR3 nucleotides are TGTGCCACCTCGGTGAGCGGCAGGGGGGAGACCCAGTACTTC.

V and J are TRBV2 and TRBJ1-2, with D possibly matching TRBD1 (6 bases). This CDR3 region has 15 residues. Per germline, CDR1 SNHLY and CDR2 FYNNEI. V lost 2 bases and J 3 bases, leaving 13 bases between the germline ends. The CDR3: CASSEPRGADYGYTF. The CDR3 region has the DNA TGTGCCAGCAGTGAACCTCGGGGGGCTGACTATGGCTACACCTTC. Combining the CDR3 with reference TRBV2 and TRBJ1-2 gives the whole variable domain EPEVTQTPSHQVTQMGQEVILRCVPISNHLYFYWYRQILGQKVEFLVSFYNNEISEKSEIFDDQFSVERPDGSNFTLKIRSTKLEDSAMYFCASSEPRGADYGYTFGSGTRLTVV.

The rearrangement links TRBV18 to TRBJ2-7; 7 nucleotides align to TRBD1. The CDR3 sequence is 15 residues long. Germline CDR1 KGHSH, CDR2 LQKENI. J was trimmed by 1 base and V by 3 bases; bases with no gene match: 6. In DNA, the CDR3 is TGTGCCAGCTCACCGTCACAGGGGTTGTCCTACGAGCAGTACTTC. Residues: CASSPSQGLSYEQYF.

This clone was counted once. The chain links TRBV7-9 to TRBJ1-1; D gene uncertain. CDR1 and CDR2 from the germline V gene are SEHNR and FQNEAQ (reference sequence). V lost 7 bases and J lost 1, with 10 bases in between. The CDR3 totals 13 residues. CDR3 nucleotides: TGTGCCAGCACCCCGGCGGAGAACACTGAAGCTTTCTTT. Translation: CASTPAENTEAFF.

This clone was detected once. CDR3 sequence (DNA): TGCGCCAGCAGCCCTAAGGAGGGAGGGGCAACTAATGAAAAACTGTTTTTT. Translation: CASSPKEGGATNEKLFF. The chain recombines TRBV4-1 with TRBJ1-4, with TRBD1 as a possible D gene (5 bases). CDR3 length: 17 residues. Looked up from germline, CDR1 is MGHRA and CDR2 is YSYEKL. V was shortened by 4 bases and J by 0 bases, with 15 bases between the two germline ends.

The rearrangement uses TRBV19 and TRBJ2-2; perhaps TRBD2 as D (6 bases). The germline V gene has CDR1 LNHDA and CDR2 SQIVND (reference sequence). The germline V and J ends were trimmed by 7 bases and 5 bases, with 17 bases remaining between them. CDR3 length equals 15 residues. CDR3 bases: TGTGCCAGTACCTTGGGGGGTCCAGGGACCGGGGAGCTGTTTTTT. Encoded protein: CASTLGGPGTGELFF.

The genes are TRBV3-1 (or the pseudogene TRBV3-2) and TRBJ2-7; 13 bases map to TRBD2. From germline, CDR1 is LGHDT and CDR2 YNNKEL (reference sequence). The CDR3 is made up of 17 amino acids. Trimming cost V 4 bases and J 1 base; bases outside gene matches: 7. The chain's CDR3 is CASSPRTSGSHSYEQYF. For the CDR3, the DNA is TGTGCCAGCAGCCCACGGACTAGCGGGAGCCATTCCTACGAGCAGTACTTC.

The CDR3 is CASSYGDTRGLAGETQYF. Here the CDR3 DNA reads TGTGCCAGCAGTTACGGAGACACTCGTGGACTAGCGGGAGAGACCCAGTACTTC. The chain links TRBV6-2 or TRBV6-3 to TRBJ2-5; 11 positions match TRBD2. V lost 2 bases to trimming and J lost 4 bases; unmatched junction nucleotides: 12. CDR3 length: 18 residues. CDR1 and CDR2 (germline): MNHEY, SVGEGT.

The chain uses TRBV7-9 and TRBJ2-5; tentative D call: TRBD2 (5 bases). The CDR3 has 12 residues. Germline V gene data show CDR1 as SEHNR and CDR2 as FQNEAQ (reference sequence). The ends were cut back, 1 base at V and 13 bases at J, with 13 bases in the middle. CDR3 residues: CASSLERLAPYF. CDR3 nucleotide sequence: TGTGCCAGCAGCTTAGAACGCCTAGCACCGTACTTC.

This clone was picked up one time. This chain connects TRBV7-2 to TRBJ1-4; D call uncertain. This CDR3 comprises 12 residues. Per the germline V gene, CDR1 is SGHTA and CDR2 is FQGNSA. V lost 5 bases to trimming and J lost 6 bases, with 7 bases between them. For the CDR3, the DNA is TGTGCCAGCAGCGGGCAGCATGAAAAACTGTTTTTT. Amino acids: CASSGQHEKLFF. Complete variable domain (other parts from reference TRBV7-2 and TRBJ1-4): GAGVSQSPSNKVTEKGKDVELRCDPISGHTALYWYRQSLGQGLEFLIYFQGNSAPDKSGLPSDRFSAERTGGSVSTLTIQRTQQEDSAVYLCASSGQHEKLFFGSGTQLSVL.

The chain joins TRBV5-4 to TRBJ2-1; 11 nucleotides align to TRBD2. The CDR3 extends over 15 amino acids. Germline V gives CDR1 SGHNT, CDR2 YYREEE (reference sequence). V shed 2 bases, J shed 15 bases, and the junction held 13 bases outside the gene matches. In nucleotides, the CDR3 is TGTGCCAGCAGCTTAACGGGACTAGCGGAGGGGGACGGGTTCTTC. Translation: CASSLTGLAEGDGFF.

The V and J genes are TRBV7-8 and TRBJ2-7, with TRBD2 matching over 12 bases. Germline loops: CDR1 SGHVS, CDR2 FQNEAQ. Germline trimming cut 2 bases from V and 1 base from J; bases unmatched to any gene: 6. The CDR3 covers 17 residues. CDR3 DNA: TGTGCCAGCAGCTTATTACTAGCGGGAGGAGGATCCTACGAGCAGTACTTC. It specifies CASSLLLAGGGSYEQYF.

V usage is TRBV19 and J usage is TRBJ2-2; 11 bases are shared with TRBD2. The trim removed 4 bases at V and 5 bases at J, leaving 6 bases unmatched. Germline CDR1 LNHDA, CDR2 SQIVND (reference sequence). The CDR3 loop spans 16 amino acids. CDR3 in DNA: TGTGCCAGTAGTACTACACTAGCGGGAGTTACCGGGGAGCTGTTTTTT. Amino acid sequence: CASSTTLAGVTGELFF.

CDR3 region: CSASRRALGEETQYF. In nucleotides, the CDR3 is TGCAGTGCTAGTCGCAGGGCCCTAGGCGAAGAGACCCAGTACTTC. V usage is TRBV20-1 and J usage is TRBJ2-5, with D perhaps matching TRBD1 (5 bases). V was cut by 3 bases and J by 3 bases, with 17 bases left in between. Germline CDR1 and CDR2: DFQATT and SNEGSKA (reference sequence). The CDR3 totals 15 residues.

The gene calls are TRBV13 and TRBJ2-7, with TRBD2 identical over 9 bases. This CDR3 is built from 14 residues. CDR1 PRHDT and CDR2 FYEKMQ come from the germline V gene (reference sequence). J was trimmed by 5 bases and V by 5 bases; bases with no gene match: 7. The CDR3 is CASSQWASGNEQYF. In DNA form, the CDR3 reads TGTGCCAGCAGCCAGTGGGCTAGCGGGAACGAGCAGTACTTC.

The chain recombines TRBV11-3 with TRBJ1-1; a weak D match, TRBD1 (6 bases). CDR1 is SGHNT, CDR2 YENEEA, per germline. Trimming took 8 bases from V and 12 from J, leaving 19 bases between them. CDR3 length: 12 residues. The CDR3 DNA sequence: TGTGCCAGCCGCCAAACAGGGTTGGAAACTTTCTTT. This encodes CASRQTGLETFF.

The rearrangement joins TRBV29-1 to TRBJ2-3; 9 positions match TRBD2. The CDR3 is 16 amino acids. The V gene end was trimmed by 6 bases and the J gene end by 6 bases; junction bases not matched to a gene: 16. The germline CDR1 and CDR2 sequences are SQVTM and ANQGSEA. CDR3 residues: CSVVMGTSWILDTQYF. DNA for the CDR3: TGCAGCGTCGTAATGGGGACTAGCTGGATTTTGGATACGCAGTATTTT.

This rearrangement joins TRBV5-1 to TRBJ2-1; possibly TRBD1 for D (5 bases). Germline CDR1 and CDR2: SGHRS and YFSETQ. The length of the CDR3 is 16 residues. The V end lost 0 bases, the J end lost 7 bases, and 17 bases lay between the germline ends. The CDR3 loop reads CASSLAGLDLGNEQFF. CDR3 bases: TGCGCCAGCAGCTTGGCAGGGTTGGATTTGGGAAATGAGCAGTTCTTC.

The rearrangement uses TRBV18 and TRBJ2-7, with 10 bases matching TRBD1. The trim removed 6 bases at V and 5 bases at J, leaving 7 bases unmatched. Germline CDR1 reads KGHSH; CDR2 reads LQKENI. The CDR3 extends over 14 amino acids. The CDR3 is CASSSTGGGDEQYF. CDR3 coding DNA: TGTGCCAGCTCCTCGACAGGGGGCGGCGACGAGCAGTACTTC. Drawing the rest from reference TRBV18 and TRBJ2-7, the complete variable domain is NAGVMQNPRHLVRRRGQEARLRCSPMKGHSHVYWYRQLPEEGLKFMVYLQKENIIDESGMPKERFSAEFPKEGPSILRIQQVVRGDSAAYFCASSSTGGGDEQYFGPGTRLTVT.

About this clone: The same CDR3 can be traced to other DNA sequences in this sample. For the CDR3, the DNA is TGTGCCAGCAGTTCGGGACAGTCCCGCTACGAGCAGTACTTC. This gives the protein CASSSGQSRYEQYF. The rearrangement uses TRBV28 and TRBJ2-7; 7 bases line up with TRBD1. The CDR3 contains 14 residues. CDR1 and CDR2 from the germline V gene are MDHEN and SYDVKM. Trimming at V came to 4 bases and at J to 3 bases, leaving 6 bases not matched to a gene.

The chain is built from TRBV7-9 and TRBJ2-5, with 9 bases fitting TRBD1. The CDR3 consists of 17 residues. Per germline, CDR1 SEHNR and CDR2 FQNEAQ (reference sequence). V gave up 2 bases and J gave up 5 bases; unmatched junction bases: 12. The CDR3 sequence is CASSLLGQGPPGETQYF. The CDR3 DNA follows: TGTGCCAGCAGCTTATTGGGACAGGGCCCTCCGGGGGAGACCCAGTACTTC. The full variable domain, completed using reference TRBV7-9 and TRBJ2-5, is DTGVSQNPRHKITKRGQNVTFRCDPISEHNRLYWYRQTLGQGPEFLTYFQNEAQLEKSRLLSDRFSAERPKGSFSTLEIQRTEQGDSAMYLCASSLLGQGPPGETQYFGPGTRLLVL.

The chain joins TRBV3-1 (or the pseudogene TRBV3-2) to TRBJ2-1; 7 bases agree with TRBD1. CDR1 and CDR2 from the germline V gene are LGHDT and YNNKEL (reference sequence). J was trimmed by 0 bases and V by 8 bases; bases with no gene match: 7. The CDR3 extends over 15 amino acids. The CDR3 bases are TGTGCCAGCGTCCAGGGGGTCAGCTCCTACAATGAGCAGTTCTTC. Protein product: CASVQGVSSYNEQFF.

The J gene is TRBJ2-3, the V gene TRBV6-5; 9 bases are a match to TRBD2. The CDR3 length is 16 residues. Germline assignment: CDR1 MNHEY and CDR2 SVGAGI. V shed 0 bases, J shed 3 bases, and the junction held 4 bases outside the gene matches. CDR3 DNA sequence: TGTGCCAGCAGTTACTCGGCTAGCGGGGCTACAGATACGCAGTATTTT. Translated: CASSYSASGATDTQYF.

V gene TRBV4-2 combines with J gene TRBJ2-6; 10 bases match TRBD2. The germline CDR1 and CDR2 sequences are LGHNA and YNFKEQ. The CDR3 consists of 17 residues. Germline trimming cut 2 bases from V and 2 bases from J; bases unmatched to any gene: 3. The CDR3 here is CASSQSLAGPGANVLTF. CDR3 nucleotide sequence: TGTGCCAGCAGCCAATCACTAGCGGGACCTGGGGCCAACGTCCTGACTTTC.

This clone was recorded a few times. The chain combines TRBV27 with TRBJ2-5, with a possible D match to TRBD1 (5 bases). V lost 8 bases to trimming and J lost 0 bases, with 10 bases between them. Germline CDR1 and CDR2: MNHEY and SMNVEV (reference sequence). The CDR3 totals 13 residues. The CDR3 loop is CASGARDQETQYF. As DNA, the CDR3 is TGTGCCAGCGGAGCCAGGGACCAAGAGACCCAGTACTTC.